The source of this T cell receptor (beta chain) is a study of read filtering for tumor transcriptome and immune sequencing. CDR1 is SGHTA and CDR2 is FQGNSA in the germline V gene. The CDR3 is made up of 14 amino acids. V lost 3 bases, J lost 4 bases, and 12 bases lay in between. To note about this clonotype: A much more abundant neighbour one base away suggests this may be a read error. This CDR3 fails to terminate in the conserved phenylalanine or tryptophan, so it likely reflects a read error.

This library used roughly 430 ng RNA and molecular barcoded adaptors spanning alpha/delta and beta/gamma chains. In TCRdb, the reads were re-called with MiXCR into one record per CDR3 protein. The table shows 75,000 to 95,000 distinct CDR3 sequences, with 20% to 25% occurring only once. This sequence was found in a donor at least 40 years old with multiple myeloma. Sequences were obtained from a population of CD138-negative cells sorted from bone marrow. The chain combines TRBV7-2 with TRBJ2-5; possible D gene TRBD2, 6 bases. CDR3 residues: CASSLMGGTETQYS. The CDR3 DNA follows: TGTGCCAGCAGCTTGATGGGGGGAACAGAGACCCAGTACTCC.